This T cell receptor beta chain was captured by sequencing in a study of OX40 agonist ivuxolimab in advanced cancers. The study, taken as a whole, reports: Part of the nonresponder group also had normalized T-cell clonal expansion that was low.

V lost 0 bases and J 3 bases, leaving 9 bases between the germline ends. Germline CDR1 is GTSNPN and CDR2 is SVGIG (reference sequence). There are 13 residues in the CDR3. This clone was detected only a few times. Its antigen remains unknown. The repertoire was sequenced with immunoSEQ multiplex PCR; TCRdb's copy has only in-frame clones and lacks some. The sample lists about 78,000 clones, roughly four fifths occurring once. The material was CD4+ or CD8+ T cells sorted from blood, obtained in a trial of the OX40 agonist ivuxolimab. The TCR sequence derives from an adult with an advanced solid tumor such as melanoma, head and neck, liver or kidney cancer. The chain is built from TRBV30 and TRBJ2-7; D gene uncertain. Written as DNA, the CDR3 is TGTGCCTGGAGTGTTGGGCAGCTCTACGAGCAGTACTTC. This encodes CAWSVGQLYEQYF.